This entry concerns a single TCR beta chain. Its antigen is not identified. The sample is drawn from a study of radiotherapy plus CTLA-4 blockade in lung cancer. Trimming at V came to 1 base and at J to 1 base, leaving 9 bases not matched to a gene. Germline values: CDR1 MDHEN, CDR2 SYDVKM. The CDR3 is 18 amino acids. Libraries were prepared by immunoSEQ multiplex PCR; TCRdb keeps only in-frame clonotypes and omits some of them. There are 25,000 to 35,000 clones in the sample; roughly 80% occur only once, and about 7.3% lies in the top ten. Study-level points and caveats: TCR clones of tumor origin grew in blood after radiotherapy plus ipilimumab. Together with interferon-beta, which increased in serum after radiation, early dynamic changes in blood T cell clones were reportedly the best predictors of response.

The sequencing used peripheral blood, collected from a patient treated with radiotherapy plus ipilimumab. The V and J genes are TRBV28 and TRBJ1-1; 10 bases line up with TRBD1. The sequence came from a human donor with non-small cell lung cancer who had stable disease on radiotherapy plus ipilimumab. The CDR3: CASSLLTGGGLSNTEAFF. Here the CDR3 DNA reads TGTGCCAGCAGTTTATTGACAGGGGGCGGTCTATCGAACACTGAAGCTTTCTTT.